Detailed here is one T cell receptor (beta chain). Its antigen remains unidentified. This entry belongs to a study of CD8 T cells in ankylosing spondylitis. A quantitative 5'-RACE method, one with molecular barcodes, was used to make TCR beta libraries. TCRdb re-called the 5' RACE reads with MiXCR, one entry per CDR3 protein. The sample gives some 700,000 distinct CDR3 sequences, about 20% of which show up once; over 15% is in the top ten. The CDR3 has 17 residues. From germline, CDR1 is MNHNS and CDR2 SASEGT. V gave up 6 bases and J gave up 4 bases; unmatched junction bases: 11. The study's findings and limits: The study looked at matched synovial fluid samples from ankylosing spondylitis patients. Disease-linked clones were reported to be significantly enriched there. A TCR beta motif of fewer than ten highly homologous variants seemed to mark ankylosing spondylitis blood. As for the disease-linked clones, they showed a CD8+ phenotype and occurred at relatively low frequencies in peripheral blood.

The gene calls are TRBV6-1 and TRBJ2-1; TRBD2 matches at 11 bases. The clonotype originates from a male donor with ankylosing spondylitis. The sequenced material came from blood, either unsorted or a sorted T cell fraction (not recorded which). CDR3 protein: CASSRDRTSGFYNEQFF. CDR3 DNA: TGTGCCAGCAGCCGGGACAGGACTAGCGGGTTTTACAATGAGCAGTTCTTC.